The rows below give T cell receptor beta chains drawn from one sample of a study of PD-1 blockade in classical Hodgkin lymphoma. Measured with immunoSEQ multiplex PCR; TCRdb has only the in-frame clones, and not every one. Of approximately 110,000 clones in the sample, roughly 87% were seen once. The sequenced sample was peripheral blood mononuclear cells (PBMCs), obtained before the fourth cycle of nivolumab. All receptors derive from a human donor with classical Hodgkin lymphoma. The CDR3 runs from the conserved cysteine through the conserved F or W. The D gene is left open where the match is weak. Where a row states a size, it is once, few, many or the class of an expanded clone; other rows omit it.

TRBD1 | TRBJ2-3 | TRBV2 | . | TGTGCCAGCAGTGAAGTGGGACAGGGCACAGATACGCAGTATTTT | CASSEVGQGTDTQYF
. | TRBJ2-7 | TRBV5-1 | . | TGCGCCAGCAGCTTGGGGGCTAACTACGAGCAGTACTTC | CASSLGANYEQYF
. | TRBJ2-7 | TRBV4-2 | . | TGTGCCAGCAGCCAAGATTCTGTAGTGGGGGACGAGCAGTACTTC | CASSQDSVVGDEQYF
. | TRBJ2-2 | TRBV5-1 | . | TGCGCCAGCAGCCTCAACACCGGGGAGCTGTTTTTT | CASSLNTGELFF
. | TRBJ2-1 | TRBV19 | . | TGTGCCAGTAGTAATTCCGCGGGTCCCTACAATGAGCAGTTCTTC | CASSNSAGPYNEQFF
. | TRBJ1-2 | TRBV6-5 | . | TGTGCCAGCAGTTTCACCGCCACCTATGGCTACACCTTC | CASSFTATYGYTF
. | TRBJ2-7 | TRBV30 | . | TGTGCCTGGAGTCTAACCGGCTACGAGCAGTACTTC | CAWSLTGYEQYF
TRBD1 | TRBJ2-7 | TRBV5-5 | . | TGTGCCAGCAGCTTACAGGGGGCGCTTCCCTACGAGCAGTACTTC | CASSLQGALPYEQYF
. | TRBJ2-5 | TRBV5-1 | . | TGCGCCAGCAGCAGTTCGGGGGTTGGGGAGACCCAGTACTTC | CASSSSGVGETQYF
TRBD1 | TRBJ2-7 | TRBV5-1 | . | TGCGCCAGCAGCTTGTATACGGACAGGGGGACTTGGGAGCAGTACTTC | CASSLYTDRGTWEQYF
TRBD2 | TRBJ2-3 | TRBV19 | . | TGTGCCAGTAGTAACTATCCGGGACTAGTCGATACTAGCACAGATACGCAGTATTTT | CASSNYPGLVDTSTDTQYF
. | TRBJ1-2 | TRBV12-5 | . | TGTGCTAGTGGTTTGGGGCTAATAGCAGCCTATGGCTACACCTTC | CASGLGLIAAYGYTF
TRBD1 | TRBJ1-5 | TRBV19 | . | TGTGCCACTCGTCTGGGGACAGGTTATAGCAATCAGCCCCAGCATTTT | CATRLGTGYSNQPQHF
. | TRBJ2-7 | TRBV11-2 | . | TGTGCCAGCAGCTTAAGGGGAGTCAACGAGCAGTACTTC | CASSLRGVNEQYF
. | TRBJ2-5 | TRBV19 | . | TGTGCCAGTACGAAAGGCAGTCAAGAGACCCAGTACTTC | CASTKGSQETQYF
. | TRBJ1-1 | TRBV27 | . | TGTGCCAGCAGTTCGGTCGGGACTGAAGCTTTCTTT | CASSSVGTEAFF
. | TRBJ2-1 | TRBV29-1 | once | TGCAGCGTTGATGGTATGGGGGCGAATTTCAATGAGCAGTTCTTC | CSVDGMGANFNEQFF
. | TRBJ2-2 | TRBV15 | once | TGTGCCACCAGCAGAGACCTTGCTAGGTGGACGAACACCGGGGAGCTGTTTTTT | CATSRDLARWTNTGELFF
TRBD1 | TRBJ1-4 | TRBV18 | once | TGTGCCAGCTCACCATACAACCCGGGACAGGAAGAAAAACTGTTTTTT | CASSPYNPGQEEKLFF
. | TRBJ2-2 | TRBV11-2 | . | TGTGCCAGCAGCTCCCTCGGAGGCACCGGGGAGCTGTTTTTT | CASSSLGGTGELFF
. | TRBJ2-5 | TRBV7-9 | . | TGTGCCAGCAGCCCCCCTGGGGAGACCCAGTACTTC | CASSPPGETQYF
TRBD2 | TRBJ2-5 | TRBV30 | . | TGTGCCTGGAGTCCTACCCGTAGGACTAGCGGGAGGCCCCAGGAGACCCAGTACTTC | CAWSPTRRTSGRPQETQYF
. | TRBJ2-4 | TRBV27 | . | TGTGCCAGCAGTTTATCCTGGGTGGGTACAGGAAACATTCAGTACTTC | CASSLSWVGTGNIQYF
. | TRBJ2-3 | TRBV4-1 | . | TGCGCCAGCAGCCAATTAAGAGGGAATAGCACAGATACGCAGTATTTT | CASSQLRGNSTDTQYF
. | TRBJ1-2 | TRBV10-2 | . | TGCGCCAGCAGTGAGGGGGGGGAGGGGCGCGACTATGGCTACACCTTC | CASSEGGEGRDYGYTF
. | TRBJ2-7 | TRBV11-2 | . | TGTGCCAGCAGCCCAACCTTCTCCGGCACACCAGCAGGCGACGAGCAGTACTTC | CASSPTFSGTPAGDEQYF
TRBD1 | TRBJ1-1 | TRBV5-1 | . | TGCGCCAGCTCCCGGGGACAGTCTCACACTGAAGCTTTCTTT | CASSRGQSHTEAFF
. | TRBJ2-1 | TRBV7-2 | . | TGTGCCAGCAGCAGATCCTCCGGGACTGGAACGGATGAGCAGTTCTTC | CASSRSSGTGTDEQFF
. | TRBJ1-1 | TRBV10-1 | . | TGCGCCAGCAGTGAGGGGAACAGGGTGGTCACTGAAGCTTTCTTT | CASSEGNRVVTEAFF
TRBD1 | TRBJ2-7 | TRBV5-4 | . | TGTGCCAGCAGCCCCTCTTCCGGGACAGGGGGCTCCTACGAGCAGTACTTC | CASSPSSGTGGSYEQYF
TRBD1 | TRBJ1-2 | TRBV30 | . | TGTGCCTGGAGTGTACAGGGGGGGCGAGGGGCTGGCTACACCTTC | CAWSVQGGRGAGYTF